One sample yielded the 10 T cell receptor beta chains listed below, sequenced in a study of T cell repertoires in cytomegalovirus infection. No antigens are known for them. One entry per CDR3 protein results from TCRdb running MiXCR on the reads. Here the sample spans roughly 920,000 distinct CDR3 sequences, under 40% being singletons. The sequencing used cultured CD8+ T cells from PBMCs, collected from culture after CMV antigen stimulation. The receptor source for this set is a human donor in good health (CMV status not recorded). Some clones in this sample may be carry-over from other donors' samples.

This clonotype occurred many times. The chain recombines TRBV7-2 with TRBJ1-2; D is perhaps TRBD1 (6 bases). Germline CDR1 reads SGHTA; CDR2 reads FQGNSA. V lost 5 bases to trimming and J lost 4 bases, with 14 bases between them. CDR3 length: 14 residues. The CDR3 reads CASSMLQGTYGYTF. CDR3 in DNA: TGTGCCAGCAGCATGCTACAGGGAACCTATGGCTACACCTTC.

The V gene is TRBV6-5, the J gene TRBJ2-1, with 8 bases that match TRBD2. CDR3 length: 16 amino acids. J was trimmed by 6 bases and V by 0 bases; bases with no gene match: 7. The germline gives CDR1 MNHEY, CDR2 SVGAGI. Here the CDR3 reads CASSYSLAGTSNEQFF. The CDR3 bases are TGTGCCAGCAGTTACTCCCTTGCGGGGACTAGCAATGAGCAGTTCTTC.

The chain links TRBV6-2 or TRBV6-3 to TRBJ1-5; 8 positions agree with TRBD1. V dropped 6 bases and J dropped 7; count of bases not matched to a gene: 8. CDR1 is MNHEY, CDR2 SVGEGT, per germline. The CDR3 contains 14 residues. The CDR3 protein is CASSRRGPRQPQHF. The CDR3 DNA sequence: TGTGCCAGCAGCCGCAGGGGGCCGAGGCAGCCCCAGCATTTT.

V is TRBV5-6 and J is TRBJ2-7; D is possibly TRBD1 (5 bases). V was clipped by 4 bases and J by 2 bases, with 13 bases between them. This CDR3 contains 14 residues. Per germline, CDR1 SGHDT and CDR2 YYEEEE. The CDR3 nucleotides are TGTGCCAGCAGCCGGCTCACCAGGGCCTACGAGCAGTACGTC. This gives the protein CASSRLTRAYEQYV.

This clonotype has only a few counts. The V and J genes are TRBV5-5 and TRBJ2-3; the D gene is possibly TRBD1 (6 bases). Germline V CDR1 and CDR2: SGHKS, YYEKEE (reference sequence). Trimming removed 0 bases at V and 2 bases at J, with 13 bases between. The CDR3 has 16 residues. The CDR3 coding sequence is TGTGCCAGCAGCTTGGCCCAGGGGTACTCCACAGATACGCAGTATTTT. Its protein is CASSLAQGYSTDTQYF.

CDR3 sequence: CASSSRAGSFYNEQFF. CDR3 bases: TGTGCCAGCAGCTCACGGGCCGGCTCCTTCTACAATGAGCAGTTCTTC. This rearrangement joins TRBV7-9 to TRBJ2-1; D is ambiguous. The V gene lost 4 bases and the J gene lost 3 bases, with 16 bases spanning the gap. Germline CDR1 SEHNR, CDR2 FQNEAQ (reference sequence). This CDR3 spans 16 amino acids.

This clonotype was counted at least ten times. The chain joins TRBV7-2 to TRBJ2-3, with 13 bases aligning to TRBD2. Losses at the gene ends were 7 bases for V and 3 bases for J; bases not matched to a gene: 7. CDR3 size: 16 residues. Germline CDR1 reads SGHTA; CDR2 reads FQGNSA. The CDR3 DNA reads TGTGCCAGCACCCTACTAGCGGGGGGGCCGACAGATACGCAGTATTTT. Translating it yields CASTLLAGGPTDTQYF.

Ten or more counts support this clonotype. The chain uses TRBV7-2 and TRBJ2-3; 9 nucleotides match TRBD2. Germline loops: CDR1 SGHTA, CDR2 FQGNSA. Trimming took 4 bases from V and 7 from J; bases not matched to a gene: 12. This CDR3 spans 16 amino acids. The CDR3 here is CASSYRLAGTHNTQYF. In nucleotides, the CDR3 is TGTGCCAGCAGCTACCGTCTAGCGGGGACCCACAATACGCAGTATTTT.

This clonotype came up a few times. The genes are TRBV7-9 and TRBJ2-5; D tentatively reads TRBD1 or TRBD2 (5 bases each). The CDR3 has 15 residues. Trimming pared 2 bases from V and 5 bases from J, leaving 15 bases between. Germline loops: CDR1 SEHNR, CDR2 FQNEAQ (reference sequence). CDR3 sequence: CASSLRGLGRETQYF. DNA of the CDR3: TGTGCCAGCAGCTTACGGGGCTTGGGACGGGAGACCCAGTACTTC.

CDR3 nucleotide sequence: TGTGCCAGTAGTATAGGGGGACAGGGGATCTACGAGCAGTACGTC. This sequence encodes CASSIGGQGIYEQYV. The chain joins TRBV19 to TRBJ2-7; TRBD1 matches at 10 bases. Germline V gene data show CDR1 as LNHDA and CDR2 as SQIVND (reference sequence). V gave up 1 base and J gave up 3 bases; unmatched junction bases: 3. The CDR3 extends over 15 amino acids.